Presented here are 4 T cell receptor beta chains from one specimen sequenced in a study of neurological immune-mediated disorders. TCRdb reprocessed the 5' RACE reads with MiXCR, giving one entry per CDR3 protein. The table shows fewer than 55,000 distinct CDR3 sequences, with approximately 11% occurring only once. Regarding time point: longitudinal time-point 1 (baseline). Sequenced material: PBMCs. Receptor source: a woman in her 40s in good health.

This clonotype was picked up many times. The chain carries TRBV9 and TRBJ2-3, with 7 bases identical to TRBD2. V gave up 3 bases and J gave up 4 bases; unmatched junction bases: 11. The CDR3 has 16 amino acids. The germline gives CDR1 SGDLS, CDR2 YYNGEE. CDR3 amino acids: CASSGTTGGAADTQYF. CDR3 in DNA: TGTGCCAGCAGCGGTACCACGGGGGGAGCAGCAGATACGCAGTATTTT. Filled out from reference TRBV9 and TRBJ2-3, the complete variable domain reads DSGVTQTPKHLITATGQRVTLRCSPRSGDLSVYWYQQSLDQGLQFLIQYYNGEERAKGNILERFSAQQFPDLHSELNLSSLELGDSALYFCASSGTTGGAADTQYFGPGTRLTVL.

Many counts were recorded for this clonotype. The chain carries TRBV6-6 and TRBJ1-2; D unclear. The CDR3 sequence is 12 residues long. Germline values: CDR1 MNHNY, CDR2 SVGAGI (reference sequence). V lost 4 bases to trimming and J lost 8 bases, with 11 bases between them. CDR3 bases: TGTGCCAGCAGTTGGAGGGAGGGAGGCTACACCTTC. Protein product: CASSWREGGYTF.

This clonotype was counted many times. The rearrangement joins TRBV5-5 to TRBJ1-1; no definite D call. Germline V gene data show CDR1 as SGHKS and CDR2 as YYEKEE (reference sequence). The ends were cut back, 0 bases at V and 6 bases at J, with 12 bases in the middle. This CDR3 region has 14 residues. The CDR3 sequence is CASSLGHLKAEAFF. The DNA of the CDR3 is TGTGCCAGCAGCTTGGGACACTTGAAGGCTGAAGCTTTCTTT.

The V gene is TRBV5-1, the J gene TRBJ2-1, with D maybe TRBD1 (6 bases). Trimming shortened V by 3 bases and J by 4 bases, and 11 bases separated the two germline ends. The CDR3 is 14 amino acids. Germline loops: CDR1 SGHRS, CDR2 YFSETQ. The CDR3 DNA follows: TGCGCCAGCAGCTCGACCAGGGGATACAATGAGCAGTTCTTC. Protein product: CASSSTRGYNEQFF.